This T cell receptor beta chain derives from a study of T cells in Graves' hyperthyroidism and ophthalmopathy. Overall study results and limits: Most expanded thyroid clonotypes above 0.001 recurred in blood.

Regions amplified from RNA transcripts were the TCR beta CDR3 regions. HTBI primers were employed in a first-round RT-PCR of the TCR CDR3. TCRdb analysed the multiplex PCR reads with MiXCR anew, one entry per CDR3 protein. The table has over 300,000 distinct CDR3 sequences, over 11% seen once; the top ten hold more than 9.5%. CDR3 size: 15 residues. V lost 6 bases, J lost 5 bases, and 20 bases lay in between. In germline, CDR1 is DFQATT, CDR2 SNEGSKA (reference sequence). As for this clonotype: The antigen is undetermined.

Those with hyperthyroidism were 18 to 65 years old, newly diagnosed, and ill for under 2 months. The receptor's source is a woman aged 60 to 75 with Graves' hyperthyroidism. The chain employs TRBV20-1 and TRBJ2-1; a possible D gene is TRBD2 (6 bases). Sequenced input: blood. The CDR3 nucleotides are TGCAGTGCCAAATTGACTAGACTCACCGACAATGAGCAGTTCTTC. This codes for CSAKLTRLTDNEQFF.